This T cell receptor beta chain was sequenced in a study of cytomegalovirus exposure and HLA in healthy donors. Whole-study findings and limits: Immune exposure information available was restricted to CMV serostatus. Being indistinguishable, some V segments were excluded, TRBV6-2 and TRBV6-3 among them.

This clone was counted only a few times. The target antigen is unknown. Germline CDR1 PRHDT, CDR2 FYEKMQ (reference sequence). The CDR3 has 15 amino acids. V shed 0 bases and J shed 5 bases, with 14 bases lying between them. The PCR made use of 60 Vbeta and 13 Jbeta primers. The method was immunoSEQ multiplex PCR; TCRdb's version includes in-frame clones alone and lacks a portion of them. The sample comprises over 150,000 clones, roughly four fifths of which are singletons, and approximately 3% rests with the top ten. Sequencing input: PBMCs. The chain recombines TRBV13 with TRBJ2-7, with D perhaps matching TRBD1 (6 bases). The clonotype was recovered from a woman in her forties or fifties in good health and CMV-seropositive. CDR3: CASSLGRQGRNEQYF. CDR3 DNA sequence: TGTGCCAGCAGCTTAGGCCGGCAGGGGAGAAACGAGCAGTACTTC.